This TCR beta chain was identified in a study of beta chain features in type 1 diabetes. This clone was found many times. The antigen is not known. The study reverse transcribed the entire isolated RNA, so it sequenced expressed TCRB transcripts. TCRdb keeps only in-frame clones here, not all; method: immunoSEQ multiplex PCR. The sample holds around 290,000 clones, roughly 8% seen once. Points from the study as a whole: Lower insertion and higher deletion counts appeared at VDJ junctions in type 1 diabetes patients. Researchers reported that naive, central memory and Treg TCRB repertoires appeared more similar in patients than in healthy donors. Among all four CD4+ subsets, Type 1 diabetes patients had TCRB CDR3s that were moderately but significantly shorter.

V was clipped by 4 bases and J by 8 bases, with 18 bases between them. CDR3 length equals 14 residues. CDR1 and CDR2 from the germline V gene are SGDLS and YYNGEE. This chain joins TRBV9 and TRBJ1-1, with D hard to call. Sequenced: central memory CD4+ T cells from blood. The TCR comes from a woman between 18 and 30 years old in good health. CDR3 coding DNA: TGTGCCAGCAGCCCGAAACCCTCAACCGGGGAAGCTTTCTTT. Its translation: CASSPKPSTGEAFF.